The TCR beta chain described here comes from a study of CD8+ T cells in alopecia areata. Findings and caveats of the study: Among the cells sequenced in scalp samples are also the resident alphabeta T cells of normal skin. Normal scalp showed lower clonality than lesional scalp, especially alopecia totalis/universalis. Sharing of TCR sequences between patients (possibly for HLA-related reasons) was less clear than in mice.

Worth noting for this clone: Antigen: not known.

Samples from alopecia areata patients were lesional scalp punch biopsies and peripheral blood. Trimming removed 6 bases from V and 2 bases from J, with 17 bases in between. The CDR3 is 16 residues long. Germline V gene data show CDR1 as SGHTA and CDR2 as FQGNSA. The authors extracted RNA and reverse transcribed it into cDNA as the sequencing template. Clones were read by immunoSEQ multiplex PCR, and TCRdb kept only the in-frame ones, dropping some. Here the sample spans 50,000 to 80,000 clones, about 40% being singletons. Sequencing was performed on NKG2D-low CD8+ T cells sorted from blood. The sequence was collected from a human donor with alopecia areata. The chain employs TRBV7-2 and TRBJ2-1; D unclear. Here the CDR3 DNA reads TGTGCCAGCAGTTTGCCTAGGACCCTTCCCTACAATGAGCAGTTCTTC. It codes for CASSLPRTLPYNEQFF.